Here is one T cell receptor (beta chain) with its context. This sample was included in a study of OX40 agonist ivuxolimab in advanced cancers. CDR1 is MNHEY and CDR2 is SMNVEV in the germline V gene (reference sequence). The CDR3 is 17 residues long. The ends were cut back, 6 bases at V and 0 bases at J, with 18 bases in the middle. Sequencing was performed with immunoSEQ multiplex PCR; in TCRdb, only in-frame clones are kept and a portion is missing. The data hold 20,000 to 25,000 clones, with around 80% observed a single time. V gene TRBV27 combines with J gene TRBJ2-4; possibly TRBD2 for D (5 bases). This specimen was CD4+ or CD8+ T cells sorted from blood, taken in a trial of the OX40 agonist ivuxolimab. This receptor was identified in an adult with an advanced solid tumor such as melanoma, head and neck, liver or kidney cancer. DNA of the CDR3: TGTGCCAGCAGCCCCTCTGGACTTGTCCTAGCCAAAAACATTCAGTACTTC. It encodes CASSPSGLVLAKNIQYF.